This TCR beta chain was obtained from a study of PD-1 blockade in mismatch repair-deficient tumors. In the study overall: All were previously treated, progressing patients with some twelve mismatch repair-deficient cancer types.

The CDR3 has 16 residues. Per the germline V gene, CDR1 is SEHNR and CDR2 is FQNEAQ (reference sequence). The V gene end was trimmed by 2 bases and the J gene end by 4 bases; junction bases not matched to a gene: 9. Only in-frame clones appear in the TCRdb table, and some are missing; sequencing was by immunoSEQ multiplex PCR. The sample holds some 130,000 clones, about 88% seen once. Study-wide findings and caveats: Tumor-resident clones, often absent from pretreatment blood, expanded after pembrolizumab and then contracted.

In regard to this clone: The antigen remains unidentified.

All patients were mismatch repair deficient, assessed by either PCR or immunohistochemistry. The rearrangement joins TRBV7-9 to TRBJ2-7; TRBD1 matches at 9 bases. This receptor was identified in an adult with mismatch repair-deficient cancer. The material sequenced was peripheral blood, taken almost 74 weeks after starting pembrolizumab. The CDR3 loop is CASSLTEGTGRYEQYF. The DNA of the CDR3 is TGTGCCAGCAGCTTAACGGAGGGGACAGGGAGGTACGAGCAGTACTTC.